These 9 T cell receptor beta chains share one sample of origin, sequenced in a study of blood T cell repertoires in COVID-19. Sequencing used immunoSEQ multiplex PCR; TCRdb keeps in-frame clones, though not all of them. There are hundreds of thousands of clones in the sample; about nine tenths occur only once, and around 2.6% lies in the top ten. Material: PBMCs or T cells enriched from blood (not recorded which). The receptors were gathered from a woman aged 25 to 45 with acute COVID-19.

This rearrangement joins TRBV5-4 to TRBJ2-2; unclear D gene. The CDR3 length is 14 residues. The germline V and J ends were trimmed by 4 bases and 1 base, with 8 bases remaining between them. The germline V gene has CDR1 SGHNT and CDR2 YYREEE (reference sequence). The CDR3 reads CASSIVQNTGELFF. The DNA for the CDR3 is TGTGCCAGCAGCATCGTACAGAACACCGGGGAGCTGTTTTTT.

The chain combines TRBV5-1 with TRBJ1-1; possibly TRBD1 for D (5 bases). CDR1 SGHRS and CDR2 YFSETQ come from the germline V gene. V lost 0 bases and J lost 6, with 18 bases in between. The CDR3 sequence is 16 residues long. The CDR3: CASSLGAGPFDAEAFF. The DNA for the CDR3 is TGCGCCAGCAGCTTGGGGGCGGGACCCTTTGACGCTGAAGCTTTCTTT.

This chain links TRBV27 with TRBJ2-7, with D maybe TRBD1 (5 bases). Trimming stripped 8 bases from V and 2 bases from J, with 16 bases between. The CDR3 has 14 amino acids. Germline V lookup: CDR1 MNHEY, CDR2 SMNVEV (reference sequence). The CDR3 DNA reads TGTGCCAGCGGTTGGGGCCCGGCAACCTACGAGCAGTACTTC. It specifies CASGWGPATYEQYF.

The sample holds a few counts of this clone. This chain links TRBV7-9 with TRBJ1-2; no definite D call. V lost 2 bases to trimming and J lost 5 bases, with 12 bases between them. The length of the CDR3 is 14 residues. From germline, CDR1 is SEHNR and CDR2 FQNEAQ (reference sequence). This CDR3 is CASSLRSGSYGYTF. CDR3 nucleotides: TGTGCCAGCAGCTTACGCTCCGGGTCATATGGCTACACCTTC.

The V call is TRBV6-5, the J call TRBJ1-1, with D perhaps TRBD1 (5 bases). The V gene's germline CDR1 is MNHEY and CDR2 SVGAGI. This CDR3 has 15 residues. With 0 bases removed from V and 6 bases from J, the gap between germline ends came to 14 bases. Here the CDR3 reads CASSYSTAGRPEAFF. DNA for the CDR3: TGTGCCAGCAGTTACTCGACAGCGGGGAGGCCTGAAGCTTTCTTT.

The chain uses TRBV30 and TRBJ1-5, with D unresolved. CDR3 length: 13 residues. V lost 0 bases and J lost 0, with 3 bases in between. CDR1 and CDR2 from the germline V gene are GTSNPN and SVGIG (reference sequence). The CDR3 sequence is CAWSVLSNQPQHF. The CDR3 nucleotides read TGTGCCTGGAGTGTACTTAGCAATCAGCCCCAGCATTTT.

The J gene is TRBJ1-3, the V gene TRBV4-1; a weak D match, TRBD1 (5 bases). CDR1 and CDR2 (germline): MGHRA, YSYEKL. The V end was cut by 0 bases, the J end by 0 bases, with 9 bases between. This CDR3 has 16 residues. The CDR3 here is CASSQDQGDSGNTIYF. CDR3 DNA: TGCGCCAGCAGCCAAGATCAGGGCGACTCTGGAAACACCATATATTTT.

The chain combines TRBV3-1 (or the pseudogene TRBV3-2) with TRBJ2-2; TRBD2 might be the D (7 bases). Germline V gene lookup returns CDR1 LGHDT and CDR2 YNNKEL (reference sequence). V was clipped by 1 base and J by 4 bases, with 25 bases between them. The length of the CDR3 is 20 residues. CDR3 region: CASSQGLSAGASTGTGELFF. CDR3 sequence (DNA): TGTGCCAGCAGCCAAGGCCTTTCCGCGGGGGCCTCGACGGGCACCGGGGAGCTGTTTTTT.

The chain has TRBV4-3 and TRBJ2-7; 7 bases align to TRBD2. The ends lost 0 bases at V and 1 base at J; junction bases unmatched: 6. The CDR3 covers 16 residues. Germline V gene data show CDR1 as LGHNA and CDR2 as YSLEER. The CDR3 region is CASSQDPPGGSYEQYF. The CDR3 DNA follows: TGCGCCAGCAGCCAAGATCCGCCGGGGGGATCCTACGAGCAGTACTTC.